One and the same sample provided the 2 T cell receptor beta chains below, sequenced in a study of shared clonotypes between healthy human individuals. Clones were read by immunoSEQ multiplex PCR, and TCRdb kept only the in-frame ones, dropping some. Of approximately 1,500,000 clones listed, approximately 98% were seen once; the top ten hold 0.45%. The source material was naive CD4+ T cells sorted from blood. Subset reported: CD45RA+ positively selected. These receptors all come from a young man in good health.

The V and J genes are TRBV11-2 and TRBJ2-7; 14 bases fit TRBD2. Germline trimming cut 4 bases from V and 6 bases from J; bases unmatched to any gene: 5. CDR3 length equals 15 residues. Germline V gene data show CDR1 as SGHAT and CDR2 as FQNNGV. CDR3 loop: CASSSTSGRAFEQYF. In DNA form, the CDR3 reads TGTGCCAGCAGCTCGACTAGCGGGAGGGCATTCGAGCAGTACTTC.

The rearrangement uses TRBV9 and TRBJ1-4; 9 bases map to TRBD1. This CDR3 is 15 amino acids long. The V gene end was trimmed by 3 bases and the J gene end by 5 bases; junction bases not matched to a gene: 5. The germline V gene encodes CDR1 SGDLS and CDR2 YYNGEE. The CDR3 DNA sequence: TGTGCCAGCAGCGGGCCCGGGACAGGGAATGAAAAACTGTTTTTT. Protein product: CASSGPGTGNEKLFF.